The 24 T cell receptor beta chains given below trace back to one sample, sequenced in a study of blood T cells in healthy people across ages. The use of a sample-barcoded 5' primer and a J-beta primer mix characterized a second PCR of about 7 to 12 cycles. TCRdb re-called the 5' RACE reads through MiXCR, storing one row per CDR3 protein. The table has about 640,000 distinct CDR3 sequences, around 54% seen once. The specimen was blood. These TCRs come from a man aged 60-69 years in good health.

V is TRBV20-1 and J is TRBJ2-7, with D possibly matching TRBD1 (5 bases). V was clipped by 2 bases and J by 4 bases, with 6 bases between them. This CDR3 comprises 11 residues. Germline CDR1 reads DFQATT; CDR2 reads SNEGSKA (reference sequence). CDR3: CSARQGYEQYF. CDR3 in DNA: TGCAGTGCTAGACAGGGTTACGAGCAGTACTTC.

As DNA, the CDR3 is TGTGCCAGCAGTTCTTTACTAGCGGGGGGGTACAATGAGCAGTTCTTC. Encoded protein: CASSSLLAGGYNEQFF. This rearrangement joins TRBV6-6 to TRBJ2-1; TRBD2 agrees at 13 bases. CDR3 length: 16 residues. Per the germline V gene, CDR1 is MNHNY and CDR2 is SVGAGI (reference sequence). V gave up 4 bases and J gave up 4 bases; unmatched junction bases: 4.

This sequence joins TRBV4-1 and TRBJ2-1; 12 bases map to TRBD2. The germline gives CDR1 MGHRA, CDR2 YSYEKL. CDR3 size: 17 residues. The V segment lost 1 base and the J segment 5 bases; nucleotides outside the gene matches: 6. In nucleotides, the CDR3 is TGCGCCAGCAGCCAAGGACGACTAGCGGGGGCCGACAATGAGCAGTTCTTC. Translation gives CASSQGRLAGADNEQFF.

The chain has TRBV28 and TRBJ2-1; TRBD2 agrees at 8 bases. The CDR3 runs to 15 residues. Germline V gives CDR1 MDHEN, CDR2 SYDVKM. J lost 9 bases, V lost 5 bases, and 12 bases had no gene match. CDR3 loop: CASSTPGGRIFEQFF. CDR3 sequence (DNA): TGTGCCAGCAGTACCCCGGGCGGGAGGATTTTTGAGCAGTTCTTC.

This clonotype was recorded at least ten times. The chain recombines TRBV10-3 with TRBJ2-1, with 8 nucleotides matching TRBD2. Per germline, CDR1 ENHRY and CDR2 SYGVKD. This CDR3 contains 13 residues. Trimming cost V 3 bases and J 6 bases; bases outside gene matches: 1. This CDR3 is CAISEGLANEQFF. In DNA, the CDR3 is TGTGCCATCAGTGAAGGACTAGCCAATGAGCAGTTCTTC.

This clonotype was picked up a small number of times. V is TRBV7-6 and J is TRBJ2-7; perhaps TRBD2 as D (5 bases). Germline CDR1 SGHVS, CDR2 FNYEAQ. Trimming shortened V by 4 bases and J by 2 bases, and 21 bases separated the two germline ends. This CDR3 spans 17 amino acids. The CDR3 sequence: CASSSGSRAKGAYEQYF. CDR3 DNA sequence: TGTGCCAGCAGCTCCGGGTCGAGGGCCAAGGGAGCCTACGAGCAGTACTTC.

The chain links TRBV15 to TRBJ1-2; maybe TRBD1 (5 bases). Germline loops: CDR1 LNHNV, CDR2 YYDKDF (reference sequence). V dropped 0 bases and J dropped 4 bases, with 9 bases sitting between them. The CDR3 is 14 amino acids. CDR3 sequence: CATSRDAGPYGYTF. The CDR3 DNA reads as TGTGCCACCAGCAGAGACGCAGGGCCCTATGGCTACACCTTC.

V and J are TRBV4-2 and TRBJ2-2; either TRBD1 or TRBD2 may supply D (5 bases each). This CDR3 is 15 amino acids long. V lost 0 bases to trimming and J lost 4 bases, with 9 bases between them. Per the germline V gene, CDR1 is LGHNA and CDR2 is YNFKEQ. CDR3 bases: TGTGCCAGCAGCCAAGAGGGGACCCCCACCGGGGAGCTGTTTTTT. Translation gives CASSQEGTPTGELFF.

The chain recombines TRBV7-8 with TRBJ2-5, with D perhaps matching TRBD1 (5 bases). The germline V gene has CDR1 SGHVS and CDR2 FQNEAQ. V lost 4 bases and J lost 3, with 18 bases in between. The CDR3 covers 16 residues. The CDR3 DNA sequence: TGTGCCAGCAGCTCCATCGAACAGGCTTTCGAAGAGACCCAGTACTTC. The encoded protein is CASSSIEQAFEETQYF. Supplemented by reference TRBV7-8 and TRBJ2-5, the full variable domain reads GAGVSQSPRYKVAKRGQDVALRCDPISGHVSLFWYQQALGQGPEFLTYFQNEAQLDKSGLPSDRFFAERPEGSVSTLKIQRTQQEDSAVYLCASSSIEQAFEETQYFGPGTRLLVL.

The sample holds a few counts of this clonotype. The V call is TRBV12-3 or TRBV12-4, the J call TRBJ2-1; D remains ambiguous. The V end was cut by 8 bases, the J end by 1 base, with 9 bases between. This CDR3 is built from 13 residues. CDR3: CASGPRSYNEQFF. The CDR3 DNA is TGTGCCAGCGGGCCGAGATCCTACAATGAGCAGTTCTTC.

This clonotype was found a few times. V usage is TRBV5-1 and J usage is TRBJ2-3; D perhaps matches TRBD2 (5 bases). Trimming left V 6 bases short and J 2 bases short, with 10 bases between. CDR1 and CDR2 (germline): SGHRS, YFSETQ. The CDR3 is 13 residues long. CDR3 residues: CASKKTITDTQYF. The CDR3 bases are TGCGCCAGCAAAAAGACTATCACAGATACGCAGTATTTT.

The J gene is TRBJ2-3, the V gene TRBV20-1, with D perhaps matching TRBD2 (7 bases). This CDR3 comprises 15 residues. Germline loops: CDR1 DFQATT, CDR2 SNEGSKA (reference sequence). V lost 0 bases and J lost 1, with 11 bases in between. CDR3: CSARDDGGRTDTQYF. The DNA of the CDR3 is TGCAGTGCTAGAGATGACGGGGGGCGCACAGATACGCAGTATTTT.

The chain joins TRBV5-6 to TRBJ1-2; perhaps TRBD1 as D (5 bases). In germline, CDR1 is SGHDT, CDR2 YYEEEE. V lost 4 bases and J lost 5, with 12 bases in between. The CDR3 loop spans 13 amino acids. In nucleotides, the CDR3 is TGTGCCAGCAGCGCCATATCAGGGTATGGCTACACCTTC. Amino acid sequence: CASSAISGYGYTF. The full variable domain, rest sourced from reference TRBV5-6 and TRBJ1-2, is DAGVTQSPTHLIKTRGQQVTLRCSPKSGHDTVSWYQQALGQGPQFIFQYYEEEERQRGNFPDRFSGHQFPNYSSELNVNALLLGDSALYLCASSAISGYGYTFGSGTRLTVV.

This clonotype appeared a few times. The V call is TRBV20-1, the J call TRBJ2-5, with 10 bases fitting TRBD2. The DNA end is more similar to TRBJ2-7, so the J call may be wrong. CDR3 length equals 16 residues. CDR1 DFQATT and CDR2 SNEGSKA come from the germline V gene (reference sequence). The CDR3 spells CSATPPSGGTSREQYF. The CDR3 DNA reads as TGCAGTGCTACCCCTCCTAGCGGGGGAACGTCTCGCGAGCAGTACTTC.

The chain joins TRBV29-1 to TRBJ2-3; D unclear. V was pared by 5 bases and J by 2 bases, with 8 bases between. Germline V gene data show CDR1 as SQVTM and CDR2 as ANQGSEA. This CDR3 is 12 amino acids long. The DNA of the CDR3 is TGCAGCGTTTGGCTAGTCACAGATACGCAGTATTTT. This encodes CSVWLVTDTQYF.

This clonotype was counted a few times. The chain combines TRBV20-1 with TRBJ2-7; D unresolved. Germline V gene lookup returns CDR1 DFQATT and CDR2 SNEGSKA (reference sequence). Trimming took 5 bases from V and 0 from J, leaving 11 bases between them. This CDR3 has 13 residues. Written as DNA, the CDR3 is TGCAGTGCTTTTCCAGAATACTCCTACGAGCAGTACTTC. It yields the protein CSAFPEYSYEQYF.

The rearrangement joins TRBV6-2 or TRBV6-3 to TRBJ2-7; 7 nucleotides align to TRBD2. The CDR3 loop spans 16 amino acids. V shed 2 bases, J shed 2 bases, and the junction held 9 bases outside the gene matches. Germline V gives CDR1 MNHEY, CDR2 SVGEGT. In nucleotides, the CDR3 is TGTGCCAGCAGTTACCCGGCGGGGGATGTCGCCTACGAGCAGTACTTC. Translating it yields CASSYPAGDVAYEQYF.

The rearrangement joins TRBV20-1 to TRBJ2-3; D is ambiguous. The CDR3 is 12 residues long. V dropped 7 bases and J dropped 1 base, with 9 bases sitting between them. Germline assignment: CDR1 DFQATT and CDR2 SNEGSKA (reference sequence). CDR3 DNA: TGCAGTGTCCGAGTCGGCACAGATACGCAGTATTTT. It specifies CSVRVGTDTQYF.

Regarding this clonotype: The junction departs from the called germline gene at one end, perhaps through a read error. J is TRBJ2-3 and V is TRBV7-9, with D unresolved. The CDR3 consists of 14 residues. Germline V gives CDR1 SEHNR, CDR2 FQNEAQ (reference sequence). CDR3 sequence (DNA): TGTGCCAGCAGCCTCACCCTCAGCACAGATATGCAGTATTTT. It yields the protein CASSLTLSTDMQYF.

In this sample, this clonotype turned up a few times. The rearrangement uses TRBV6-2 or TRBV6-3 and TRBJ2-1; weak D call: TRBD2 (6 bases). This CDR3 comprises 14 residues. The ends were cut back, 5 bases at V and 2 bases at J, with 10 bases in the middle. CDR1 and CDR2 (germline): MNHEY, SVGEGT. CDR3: CASSRTTPYNEQFF. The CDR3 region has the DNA TGTGCCAGCAGTCGGACTACCCCCTACAATGAGCAGTTCTTC.

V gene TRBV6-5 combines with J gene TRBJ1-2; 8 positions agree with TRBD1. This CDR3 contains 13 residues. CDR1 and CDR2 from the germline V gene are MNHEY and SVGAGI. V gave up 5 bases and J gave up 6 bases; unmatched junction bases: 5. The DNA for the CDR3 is TGTGCCAGCAGTGAGGACAGGGTAGATGGCTACACCTTC. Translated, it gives CASSEDRVDGYTF.

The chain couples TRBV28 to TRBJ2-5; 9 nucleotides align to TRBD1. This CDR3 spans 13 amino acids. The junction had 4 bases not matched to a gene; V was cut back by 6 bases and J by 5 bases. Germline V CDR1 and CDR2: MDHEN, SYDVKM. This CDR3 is CASRGQGRETQYF. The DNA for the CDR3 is TGTGCCAGCAGAGGACAGGGGCGGGAGACCCAGTACTTC.

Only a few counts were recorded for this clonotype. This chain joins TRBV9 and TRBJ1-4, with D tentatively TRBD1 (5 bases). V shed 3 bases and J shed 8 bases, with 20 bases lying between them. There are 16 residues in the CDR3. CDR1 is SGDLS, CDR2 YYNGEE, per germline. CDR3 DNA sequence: TGTGCCAGCAGCGCAAACTCGGGGGGATCTTTCGAAAAACTGTTTTTT. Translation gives CASSANSGGSFEKLFF.

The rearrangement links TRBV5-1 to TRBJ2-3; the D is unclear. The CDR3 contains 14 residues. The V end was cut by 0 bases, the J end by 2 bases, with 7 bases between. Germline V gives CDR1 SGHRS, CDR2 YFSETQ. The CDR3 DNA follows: TGCGCCAGCAGCTTGGCGAGCAACACAGATACGCAGTATTTT. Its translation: CASSLASNTDTQYF.